This T cell receptor beta chain was captured in a study of blood T cells in healthy people across ages. Germline V gene data show CDR1 as SNHLY and CDR2 as FYNNEI. The CDR3 loop spans 14 amino acids. V lost 4 bases and J lost 1; bases outside the gene matches: 1. Study-wide results and limits: Long-lived donors had more naive CD4+ cells and higher diversity than aged donors. Calculation of diversity from one million T cells yielded estimates considered to be underestimates. Observed TCR beta diversity showed a strong correlation with the percentage of naive T cells as measured by flow cytometry.

The table lists this clonotype with many counts. Its antigen remains unknown. Combining a sample-barcoded 5' primer with a J-beta primer mix, a second PCR ran for about 6 to 12 cycles. One entry per CDR3 protein results from TCRdb running MiXCR on the 5' RACE reads. The table records roughly 1.7 million distinct CDR3 sequences, roughly 30% of them present only once. All donors came from Russia, were Caucasian and healthy, and spanned ages roughly 6 to 100. What was sequenced was blood. The chain couples TRBV2 to TRBJ1-5; 7 bases are shared with TRBD1. The TCR sequence derives from a woman aged 30 to 39 in good health. CDR3 bases: TGTGCCAGCAGTGGGGGACAGAGCAATCAGCCCCAGCATTTT. Translated, it gives CASSGGQSNQPQHF.